Here is one T cell receptor beta chain with its context. This entry belongs to a study of blood T cell repertoires in COVID-19. Overall study: Spain, Italy and the United States supplied samples that represented acute and convalescent COVID-19. PBMCs, B-cell-depleted T cells, or T cells were the source of the cDNA or gDNA that made up the material.

There are 16 residues in the CDR3. The J segment lost 5 bases and the V segment lost 4 bases, leaving 11 bases of the junction unmatched. CDR1 and CDR2 from the germline V gene are SGHDT and YYEEEE. Per the original methods: Cell counts per sample came from amplifying reference gene primers. Generated by immunoSEQ multiplex PCR, the TCRdb table keeps only in-frame clones and is missing some. That table gives V, J and clone size, and the DNA gave D and trimming. The profile shows 150,000 to 200,000 clones, around four fifths of them singletons. Material for sequencing was peripheral blood. The chain is built from TRBV5-6 and TRBJ2-1; 8 positions match TRBD2. This TCR was sampled from a human donor in a cohort sampled during active COVID-19. The CDR3 protein is CASSLGPGGPNNEQFF. For the CDR3, the DNA is TGTGCCAGCAGCCTGGGCCCGGGAGGGCCCAACAATGAGCAGTTCTTC. Variable domain in full (rest from reference TRBV5-6 and TRBJ2-1): DAGVTQSPTHLIKTRGQQVTLRCSPKSGHDTVSWYQQALGQGPQFIFQYYEEEERQRGNFPDRFSGHQFPNYSSELNVNALLLGDSALYLCASSLGPGGPNNEQFFGPGTRLTVL.